Listed below are T cell receptor beta chains from one sample, sequenced in a study of response to subunit inactivated influenza vaccine. Via MiXCR, TCRdb re-called the RT-PCR reads, giving one row per CDR3 protein. The table shows about 650,000 distinct CDR3 sequences, with approximately 14% occurring only once. Material: PBMCs from blood, obtained 14 days before vaccination. The receptors originated from a man between 45 and 60 years old who received an inactivated influenza vaccine. Both conserved end residues are part of each CDR3. A D gene is named only where the DNA matches it firmly. Expanded clones are given a class, and other clones once, few, many or no size at all.

TRBV12-3/TRBV12-4	.	TRBJ2-2	many	12	TGTGCCAGCGGGGACCTCCCCGGGGAGCTGTTTTTT	CASGDLPGELFF
TRBV7-2	.	TRBJ2-7	.	15	TGTGCCAGCAGCTTAGGCCAGATTCCTTCCTACGAGCAGTACTTC	CASSLGQIPSYEQYF
TRBV12-3/TRBV12-4	TRBD1	TRBJ2-7	few	14	TGTGCCAGCAGTTTTGAGGGGGCCTCCTACGAGCAGTACTTC	CASSFEGASYEQYF
TRBV11-3	.	TRBJ2-3	few	13	TGTGCCAGCAGCTCGAATCCGGGGGATACGCAGTATTTT	CASSSNPGDTQYF
TRBV10-3	TRBD2	TRBJ2-1	.	16	TGTGCCATCAGCGAATCCATACTAGCGGGAGAATATGAGCAGTTCTTC	CAISESILAGEYEQFF
TRBV3-1	TRBD1	TRBJ2-2	few	15	TGTGCCAGCACCGTGACAGGGGGCAACACCGGGGAGCTGTTTTTT	CASTVTGGNTGELFF
TRBV12-3/TRBV12-4	.	TRBJ1-1	many	12	TGTGCCATCTCGGGGGGGTACACTGAAGCTTTCTTT	CAISGGYTEAFF
TRBV12-3/TRBV12-4	TRBD1	TRBJ1-1	few	14	TGTGCCAGCAGCAGGGACAGCTTGAACACTGAAGCTTTCTTT	CASSRDSLNTEAFF
TRBV4-1	.	TRBJ2-7	many	15	TGCGCCAGCAGCCAAGATCGGACATACTACTACGAGCAGTACTTC	CASSQDRTYYYEQYF
TRBV5-1	.	TRBJ2-3	few	15	TGCGCCAGCAGCTTAGACGGGGGCAACACAGATACGCAGTATTTT	CASSLDGGNTDTQYF
TRBV4-3	.	TRBJ1-3	.	14	TGCGCCAGCAGCCAAGTTGGGCAGGGAAACACCATATATTTT	CASSQVGQGNTIYF
TRBV7-9	TRBD1	TRBJ1-1	few	16	TGTGCCAGCAGCCCTGGGACAGGAGCAATGAACACTGAAGCTTTCTTT	CASSPGTGAMNTEAFF
TRBV10-3	.	TRBJ2-2	few	14	TGTGCCTCATCGGCCCTCCCTAACACCGGGGAGCTGTTTTTT	CASSALPNTGELFF
TRBV13	TRBD1	TRBJ1-5	.	16	TGTGCCAGCAGCTCCCGGGGACAGGGGAAAAATCAGCCCCAGCATTTT	CASSSRGQGKNQPQHF
TRBV7-2	.	TRBJ2-2	few	14	TGTGCCAGCACCAAACAGGGAAACACCGGGGAGCTGTTTTTT	CASTKQGNTGELFF
TRBV5-1	TRBD1	TRBJ2-2	.	15	TGCGCCAGCAGCCACAGGGGCTCGGAGTCCGGGGAGCTGTTTTTT	CASSHRGSESGELFF
TRBV28	.	TRBJ2-3	many	12	TGTGCCAGCAGTTCCTCGGGAGATACGCAGTATTTT	CASSSSGDTQYF
TRBV10-2	.	TRBJ2-3	few	15	TGCGCCAGCAGTGCTCGGGGTAGGGTCACAGATACGCAGTATTTT	CASSARGRVTDTQYF
TRBV12-3/TRBV12-4	.	TRBJ2-7	few	14	TGTGCCAGCAGCCCCGGGCCGAGGGTCTACGAGCAGTACTTC	CASSPGPRVYEQYF
TRBV5-1	TRBD2	TRBJ2-3	many	16	TGCGCCAGCAGCTTCGGGACTATTCGGAGCACAGATACGCAGTATTTT	CASSFGTIRSTDTQYF
TRBV10-3	.	TRBJ2-3	.	11	TGTGCCACGAAGGGACAAGATACGCAGTATTTT	CATKGQDTQYF
TRBV5-6	.	TRBJ2-3	few	14	TGTGCCAGCAGCTTGGGTGTGGGTCTGGCCACGCAGTATTTT	CASSLGVGLATQYF
TRBV28	.	TRBJ2-3	.	19	TGTGCCAGCAGTCTTACCCGGCCCGAAGGGAGGGGGTCCACAGATACGCAGTATTTT	CASSLTRPEGRGSTDTQYF
TRBV4-2	TRBD2	TRBJ2-3	few	16	TGTGCCAGCAGCCAGTCCTCGCTAGCGGGAACAGATACGCAGTATTTT	CASSQSSLAGTDTQYF
TRBV29-1	.	TRBJ2-7	many	13	TGCAGCGTCCCAGGACAGAGCTCCTACGAGCAGTACTTC	CSVPGQSSYEQYF
TRBV7-9	.	TRBJ2-7	.	15	TGTGCCAGCAGCCCCTGGTCGGGCAATCTAATCGAGCAGTACTTC	CASSPWSGNLIEQYF
TRBV28	TRBD2	TRBJ2-1	once	15	TGTGCCAGCATCCGGGGACTAGCGGGGGGTGGTGAGCAGTTCTTC	CASIRGLAGGGEQFF
TRBV7-2	TRBD1	TRBJ1-1	.	14	TGTGCCAGCCCAGAGACAGGGGGGGACACTGAAGCTTTCTTT	CASPETGGDTEAFF
TRBV20-1	TRBD1	TRBJ2-3	many	14	TGCAGTGCTAGAGTTGGACAGGGGCAGGATACGCAGTATTTT	CSARVGQGQDTQYF
TRBV12-3/TRBV12-4	TRBD2	TRBJ2-3	.	14	TGTGCCAGCTCGGGGGGGTATAGCACAGATACGCAGTATTTT	CASSGGYSTDTQYF
TRBV4-2	.	TRBJ2-1	.	15	TGTGCCAGCAGCCAAGGTCAGCTGACAAGTGATGAGCAGTTCTTC	CASSQGQLTSDEQFF
TRBV5-1	TRBD1	TRBJ1-5	few	14	TGCGCCAGCAGCCAAGGGGGCGACGGACAGCCCCAGCATTTT	CASSQGGDGQPQHF
TRBV10-3	.	TRBJ2-7	.	14	TGTGCCATCAGTCCCCCGGGACTTGCCTACGAGCAGTACTTC	CAISPPGLAYEQYF
TRBV12-3/TRBV12-4	TRBD2	TRBJ2-7	.	14	TGTGCCAGTCGAATTAGCGGGGGGGCCCACGAGCAGTACTTC	CASRISGGAHEQYF
TRBV11-2	.	TRBJ2-4	.	14	TGTGCCAGCAGCTCAGTCTGGGCGGGAAACATTCAGTACTTC	CASSSVWAGNIQYF
TRBV28	.	TRBJ2-1	few	15	TGTGCCAGCAGTTTTGGGGGGCGAAACTACAATGAGCAGTTCTTC	CASSFGGRNYNEQFF
TRBV10-3	.	TRBJ1-1	few	15	TGTGCCATCAGTGATAGGGGGATTCAGAACACTGAAGCTTTCTTT	CAISDRGIQNTEAFF
TRBV11-2	.	TRBJ2-7	.	14	TGTGCCAGCAGCTTAGATCGCAGGGTCTACGAGCAGTACTTC	CASSLDRRVYEQYF
TRBV7-9	TRBD2	TRBJ2-1	.	17	TGTGCCAGCAGCTTAGCAGGGGGACTAGCGGGAATGAATGAGCAGTTCTTC	CASSLAGGLAGMNEQFF
TRBV28	TRBD2	TRBJ2-2	.	17	TGTGCCAGCAGTGAACTAGCGGGAGTGGGGTGGTCCGGGGAGCTGTTTTTT	CASSELAGVGWSGELFF
TRBV5-1	.	TRBJ2-7	few	14	TGCGCCAGCAGCTTGGACAGCCGGGCCGGAGAGCAGTACTTC	CASSLDSRAGEQYF
TRBV7-9	.	TRBJ1-1	many	13	TGTGCCAGCAGCTTAGCGTCGGGTTCCGAAGCTTTCTTT	CASSLASGSEAFF
TRBV5-6	TRBD1	TRBJ2-3	.	15	TGTGCCAGCAGCCTACAAGGACAGGGGGGAGATACGCAGTATTTT	CASSLQGQGGDTQYF
TRBV12-5	TRBD1	TRBJ2-5	.	13	TGTGCTAGTGGTTCGGGACAGCAAGAGACCCAGTACTTC	CASGSGQQETQYF
TRBV28	TRBD1	TRBJ2-4	many	16	TGTGCCAGCAGTTCGCCTACAGGGGCGGCCAAAAACATTCAGTACTTC	CASSSPTGAAKNIQYF